This T cell receptor (beta chain) is from a study of blood T cell repertoires in COVID-19. The CDR3 spans 15 residues. Trimming cost V 7 bases and J 0 bases, with 13 bases left between them. The germline V gene has CDR1 WSHSY and CDR2 SAAADI. Clones were sequenced by immunoSEQ multiplex PCR, and TCRdb holds only the in-frame ones, with some missing. The table lists hundreds of thousands of clones, about 80% of them singletons. The receptor was isolated from a woman over 75 with acute or convalescent COVID-19. The sample was peripheral blood. The chain recombines TRBV10-2 with TRBJ1-3; D remains ambiguous. The CDR3 DNA is TGCGCCAGCAACGCCCTAACCGACTCTGGAAACACCATATATTTT. The encoded protein is CASNALTDSGNTIYF.